This T cell receptor beta chain emerged from a study of T cell responses to AZD1222 COVID-19 vaccine. The table came from immunoSEQ multiplex PCR; TCRdb's copy has only in-frame clones and leaves some out. The repertoire holds about 130,000 clones, with nearly 90% as singletons. This CDR3 has 15 amino acids. Trimming left V 0 bases short and J 6 bases short, with 11 bases between. Germline V gene sequence: CDR1 MGHRA, CDR2 YSYEKL. Second-dose recipients at about 4 or about 12 weeks were treated as one pooled group. Sequencing used peripheral blood, obtained 28 days after the second AZD1222 dose. The receptor's source is an adult who received the AZD1222 COVID-19 vaccine. The chain uses TRBV4-1 and TRBJ2-2, with D unclear. DNA of the CDR3: TGCGCCAGCAGCCAAGAAGGGTGGGGTCCCGGGGAGCTGTTTTTT. This translates into CASSQEGWGPGELFF.